This T cell receptor beta chain was identified in a study of blood T cell repertoires in COVID-19. Cohort placement rested on clinical history that participants reported themselves. The CDR3 contains 15 residues. V lost 4 bases and J lost 4; bases outside the gene matches: 9. Per the germline V gene, CDR1 is SGHNT and CDR2 is YENEEA. Profiled with immunoSEQ multiplex PCR; TCRdb holds only in-frame clones, not every one. The sample holds roughly 300,000 clones, more than 90% seen once. The rearrangement links TRBV11-3 to TRBJ2-5; 7 bases agree with TRBD2. This sequence was found in a woman in her twenties or thirties who had recovered from COVID-19. The sample consisted of PBMCs or T cells enriched from blood (not recorded which). In DNA, the CDR3 is TGTGCCAGCAGCTCACCCGGGGGGATTGCAGAGACCCAGTACTTC. Its translation is CASSSPGGIAETQYF.